Listed below are T cell receptor beta chains from one sample, sequenced in a study of Graves' ophthalmopathy and Graves' hyperthyroidism. Using its own MiXCR run on the multiplex PCR reads, TCRdb lists one record per CDR3 protein. The table includes approximately 410,000 distinct CDR3 sequences, 15% to 17% detected once. The sample comprised peripheral blood. The receptors shown here come from a woman younger than 35 with stable Graves' hyperthyroidism. The conserved cysteine and the conserved F or W are not part of the CDR3 here. The size entry is marked missing in some rows and otherwise reads once, few, many or a size class.

TRBV6-1 | few | ASSLILDHGYT
TRBV6-5 | many | ASSYKRNTEAF
TRBV20-1 | many | SARDRAAKETQY
TRBV7-3 | . | ASSFGGVGDTQY
TRBV6-1 | many | ASSELAGGRGEQY
TRBV7-2 | many | ASSFARNTGELF
TRBV18 | many | ASSPDRSNQPQH
TRBV7-3 | many | ASSHDRDTGELF
TRBV20-1 | many | SARDDDRVMRSNQPQH
TRBV7-2 | many | ASSAPSGWETQY
TRBV3-1 | . | ASSQDTTGLLNGYT
TRBV10-3 | many | AISKEQGFSNQPQH
TRBV6-1 | many | ASSERAFSQNIQY
TRBV20-1 | . | SVPGTQGPSGNTIY
TRBV12-3/TRBV12-4 | many | ASSLVRGAATGRYEQY
TRBV6-1 | many | ASSPGWRSNQPQH
TRBV10-3 | many | AISPGTGKAQPQH
TRBV5-1 | . | ASSKRPGTGNTEAF